This T cell receptor (beta chain) was identified in a study of CD8 T cells in ankylosing spondylitis. This clonotype was seen many times. What it binds is not known. The CDR3 contains 13 residues. Germline V CDR1 and CDR2: MNHEY, SVGAGI. V was pared by 3 bases and J by 6 bases, with 8 bases between. Whole-study results and caveats: For ankylosing spondylitis blood, a TCR beta motif of about 8 highly homologous variants appeared characteristic.

TCRdb passed the 5' RACE reads through MiXCR, listing each CDR3 protein once. The repertoire holds about 500,000 distinct CDR3 sequences, with 5.3% as singletons. The chain couples TRBV6-5 to TRBJ1-4; D is undetermined. The source of this sequence is a male donor with ankylosing spondylitis. Sequenced: blood, either unsorted or a sorted T cell fraction (not recorded which). The chain's CDR3 is CASSYSRYEKLFF. In DNA form, the CDR3 reads TGTGCCAGCAGTTATTCTCGATATGAAAAACTGTTTTTT.